These 2 T cell receptor beta chains share one sample of origin, sequenced in a study of T cell repertoires in ileal Crohn's disease. Produced via immunoSEQ multiplex PCR; TCRdb's table is partial and in-frame only. The sample includes approximately 27,000 clones, about 81% of them seen just once. The sample consisted of ileal tissue. The receptors were gathered from an adult with Crohn's disease.

The rearrangement uses TRBV5-4 and TRBJ2-3; 10 positions agree with TRBD1. V shed 5 bases and J 5 bases; nucleotides not matched to a gene: 5. CDR1 is SGHNT and CDR2 is YYREEE in the germline V gene (reference sequence). CDR3 size: 14 residues. In DNA form, the CDR3 reads TGTGCCAGCAGGGCAGACAGGGGGCGAGATACGCAGTATTTT. It codes for CASRADRGRDTQYF.

The chain is built from TRBV2 and TRBJ2-7; 8 bases are shared with TRBD1. From germline, CDR1 is SNHLY and CDR2 FYNNEI. V lost 4 bases, J lost 3 bases, and 17 bases stayed unmatched. CDR3 length: 18 amino acids. The CDR3 here is CASSARSLWDRLDYEQYF. CDR3 sequence (DNA): TGTGCCAGCAGTGCCCGCTCACTGTGGGACAGGTTAGACTACGAGCAGTACTTC.